What follows describes a single T cell receptor beta chain. The antigen is not known. These data belong to a study of OX40 agonist ivuxolimab in advanced cancers. Study summary: Three individuals attained partial responses, comprising one hepatocellular carcinoma case and two cutaneous melanoma cases. Regarding the study as a whole: On average, CD8+ T cells had more expanded clones than CD4+. Blood T cells, both CD4+ and CD8+, expanded clonally by week 6 at 0.1 to 3.0 mg/kg.

The germline V gene encodes CDR1 SGHAT and CDR2 FQDESV (reference sequence). V was pared by 6 bases and J by 6 bases, with 11 bases of the junction left unmatched. The CDR3 length is 15 residues. Sequencing used immunoSEQ multiplex PCR; TCRdb keeps in-frame clones, though not all of them. The table records 70,000 or so clones, more than 75% of them present only once. V is TRBV11-1 and J is TRBJ2-1; 7 nucleotides agree with TRBD2. The sequences come from CD4+ or CD8+ T cells sorted from blood, collected in a trial of the OX40 agonist ivuxolimab. This sequence was found in an adult with an advanced solid tumor such as melanoma, head and neck, liver or kidney cancer. CDR3 amino acids: CASRSGLSGGNEQFF. The CDR3 nucleotides are TGTGCCAGCAGATCGGGACTATCTGGCGGCAATGAGCAGTTCTTC.